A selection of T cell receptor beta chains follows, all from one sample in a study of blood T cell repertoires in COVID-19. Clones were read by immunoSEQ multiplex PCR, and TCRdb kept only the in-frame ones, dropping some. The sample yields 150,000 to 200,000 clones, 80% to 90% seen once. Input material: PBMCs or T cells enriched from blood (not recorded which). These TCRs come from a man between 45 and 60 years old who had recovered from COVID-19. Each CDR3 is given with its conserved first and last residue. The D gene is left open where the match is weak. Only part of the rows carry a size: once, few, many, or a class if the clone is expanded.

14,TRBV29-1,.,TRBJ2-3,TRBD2,TGCAGCGTTGGGACTAGCGGGGGGACAGATACGCAGTATTTT,CSVGTSGGTDTQYF
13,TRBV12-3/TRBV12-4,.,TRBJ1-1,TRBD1,TGTGCCAGCAGACCCGGACAGGGTAATGAAGCTTTCTTT,CASRPGQGNEAFF
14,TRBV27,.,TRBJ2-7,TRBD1,TGTGCCAGCGCCCCGGGACAGGGGTCTTACGAGCAGTACTTC,CASAPGQGSYEQYF
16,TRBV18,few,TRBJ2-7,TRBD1,TGTGCCAGCTCACCACCATTAGGACAGGGGGTATACGAGCAGTACTTC,CASSPPLGQGVYEQYF
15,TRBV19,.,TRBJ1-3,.,TGTGCCAGTAGTATACGTGCCGGGGTTGGAAACACCATATATTTT,CASSIRAGVGNTIYF
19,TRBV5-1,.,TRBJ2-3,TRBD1,TGCGCCAGCAGCTTGGGGGACAGGGTTTTTGCCCCTAGCACAGATACGCAGTATTTT,CASSLGDRVFAPSTDTQYF
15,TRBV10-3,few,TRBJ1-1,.,TGTGCCATCAGTGCCCCGACAGGTTTTGGAGCTGAAGCTTTCTTT,CAISAPTGFGAEAFF
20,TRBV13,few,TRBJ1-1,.,TGTGCCAGCAGCCCCTTGACAGAAACCCCCGTCCCCTTAATGAACACTGAAGCTTTCTTT,CASSPLTETPVPLMNTEAFF
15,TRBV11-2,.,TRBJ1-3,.,TGTGCCAGCAGCTTAGGTTGGGGAGCTGGAAACACCATATATTTT,CASSLGWGAGNTIYF
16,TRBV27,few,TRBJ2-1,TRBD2,TGTGCCAGCAGTCCCTGGACTAGCGGGGGTGACAATGAGCAGTTCTTC,CASSPWTSGGDNEQFF
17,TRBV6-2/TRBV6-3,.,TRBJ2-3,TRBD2,TGTGCCAGCAGTTACTCGCTGGTTGGGACTAGCGGGGTTACGCAGTATTTT,CASSYSLVGTSGVTQYF
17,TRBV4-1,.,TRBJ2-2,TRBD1,TGCGCCAGCAGCCAACCGGAGAGGGGGCGAAACACCGGGGAGCTGTTTTTT,CASSQPERGRNTGELFF
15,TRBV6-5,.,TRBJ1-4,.,TGTGCCAGCAGTTATGGCACAGGGAAAAATGAAAAACTGTTTTTT,CASSYGTGKNEKLFF
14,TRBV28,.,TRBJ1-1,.,TGTGCCAGCAGACCCGCCCGGGGGGCAGGTGAAGCTTTCTTT,CASRPARGAGEAFF
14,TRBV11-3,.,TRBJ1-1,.,TGTGCCAGCAGCTTAGGGGGAGCTAACACTGAAGCTTTCTTT,CASSLGGANTEAFF
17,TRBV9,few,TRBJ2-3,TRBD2,TGTGCCAGCAGCCCCTGGCGGGGGTCCCTAGGCACAGATACGCAGTATTTT,CASSPWRGSLGTDTQYF
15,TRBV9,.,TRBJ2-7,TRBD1,TGTGCCAGCAGCGCACGAACAGGGGCCATGTGGGAGCAGTACTTC,CASSARTGAMWEQYF